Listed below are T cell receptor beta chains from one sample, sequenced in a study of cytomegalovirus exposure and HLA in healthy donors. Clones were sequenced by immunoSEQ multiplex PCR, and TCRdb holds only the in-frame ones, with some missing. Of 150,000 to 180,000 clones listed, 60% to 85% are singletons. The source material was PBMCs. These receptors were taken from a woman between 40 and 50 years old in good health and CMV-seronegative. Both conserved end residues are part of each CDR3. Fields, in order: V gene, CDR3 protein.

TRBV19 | CASSIVGRKADTQYF
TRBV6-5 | CASSYGGETGGARAFF
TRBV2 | CASSEAEGGRRAPHLDEQFF
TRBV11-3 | CASSFERTGAYEQYF
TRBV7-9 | CASSPGLAGGTDTQYF
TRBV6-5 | CASSYSNAYDEAFF
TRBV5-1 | CASSPEARLGYEQYF
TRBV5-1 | CASSSGVLLFF
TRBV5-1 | CASSSRLAGVREQYF
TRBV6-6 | CASSPRQVLGQPQHF
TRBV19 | CASRNGLGNQPQHF
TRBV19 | CASIESGGTGFDEQFF
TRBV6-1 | CASSGQGSYYNEQFF
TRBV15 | CATSRPRQTSYEQYF
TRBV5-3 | CARSPFWRGQETQYF
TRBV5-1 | CASSFEGVTEAFF
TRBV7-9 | CASSAPRNEQFF
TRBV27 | CASSLRYRLALTDTQYF
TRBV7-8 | CASSPQAGVYTQYF
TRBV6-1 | CASIRGGGGTQYF
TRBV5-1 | CASSSSGFNTEAFF
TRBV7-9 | CASSPRGRAHPYEQYF
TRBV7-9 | CASSYTRREETQYF
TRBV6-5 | CASKSWDRGNYGYTF
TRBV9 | CASSAGTGRQPQHF
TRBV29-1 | CSVLLSNEKLFF
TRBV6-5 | CASSSTSRGSNQPQHF
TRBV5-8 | CASSSDSNQPQHF